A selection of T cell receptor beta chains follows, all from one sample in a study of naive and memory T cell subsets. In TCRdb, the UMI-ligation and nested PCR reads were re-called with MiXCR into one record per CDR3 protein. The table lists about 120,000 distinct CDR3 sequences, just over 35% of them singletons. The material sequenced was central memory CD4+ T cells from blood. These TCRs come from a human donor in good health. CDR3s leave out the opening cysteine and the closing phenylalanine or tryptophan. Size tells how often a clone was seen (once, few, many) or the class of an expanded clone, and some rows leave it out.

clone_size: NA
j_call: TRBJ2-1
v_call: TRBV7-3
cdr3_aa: ASSPRQGTPPWSEQF

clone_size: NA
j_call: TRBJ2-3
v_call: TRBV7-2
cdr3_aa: ASTTLAGGVDTQY

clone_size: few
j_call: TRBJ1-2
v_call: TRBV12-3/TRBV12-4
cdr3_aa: ASTPGGTTYGYT

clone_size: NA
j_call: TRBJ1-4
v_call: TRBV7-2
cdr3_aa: ASSLDGAGEKLF

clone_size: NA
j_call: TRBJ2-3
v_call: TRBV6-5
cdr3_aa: ASSLRGRTDTQY

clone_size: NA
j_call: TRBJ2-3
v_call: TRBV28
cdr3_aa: ASSWGGTDTQY

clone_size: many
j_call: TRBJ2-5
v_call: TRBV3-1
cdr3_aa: ASSQRTRETQY

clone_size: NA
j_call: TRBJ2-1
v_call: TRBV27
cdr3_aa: ASSLTGTSGRDEQF

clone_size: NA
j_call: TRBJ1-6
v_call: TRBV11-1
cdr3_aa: ASSAGGQGNSPLH

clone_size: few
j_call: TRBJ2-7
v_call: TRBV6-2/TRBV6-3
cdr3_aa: ASSDTGGNTYEQY

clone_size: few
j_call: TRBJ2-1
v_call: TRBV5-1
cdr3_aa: ASSLAGGPVEQF

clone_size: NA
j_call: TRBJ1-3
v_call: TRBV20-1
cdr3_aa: SARTGNTIY

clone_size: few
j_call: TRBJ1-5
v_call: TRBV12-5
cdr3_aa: ASDTGQGNQPQH

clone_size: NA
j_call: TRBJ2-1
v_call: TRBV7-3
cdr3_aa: ASSTGQGTNEQF

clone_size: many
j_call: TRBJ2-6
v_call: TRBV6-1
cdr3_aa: ASKGSGANVLT

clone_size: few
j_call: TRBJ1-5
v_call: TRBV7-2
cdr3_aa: ASSPKFNQPQH